This record concerns one T cell receptor beta chain sequence. The antigen remains undetermined. This specimen belongs to a study of PD-1 blockade in classical Hodgkin lymphoma. Background on the study: Treatment was intravenous nivolumab, 3 mg/kg every 2 weeks, until progression. Findings of the study overall: A reduction in baseline TCR diversity was reportedly seen in newly diagnosed patients relative to healthy donors.

After autologous stem cell transplantation all patients relapsed, and prior brentuximab vedotin exposure differed between cohorts. TCRdb's table, derived via immunoSEQ multiplex PCR, lists solely in-frame clones and lacks some. Found here are tens of thousands of clones, 85% to 90% of them singletons; the top ten hold approximately 16%. The CDR3 runs 16 residues. CDR1 is SGHRS and CDR2 is YFSETQ in the germline V gene. V was pared by 0 bases and J by 8 bases, with 18 bases between. The specimen was peripheral blood mononuclear cells (PBMCs), collected at baseline. The clonotype originates from a human donor with classical Hodgkin lymphoma. The V gene is TRBV5-1, the J gene TRBJ2-1; D is perhaps TRBD1 (7 bases). The CDR3 nucleotides read TGCGCCAGCAGCTTGGAGTTCAGGGGGGCCCCTGATGAGCAGTTCTTC. It translates to CASSLEFRGAPDEQFF.